This note documents a single T cell receptor beta chain sequence. No antigen is known for it. No much larger clone exists at a distance of one base, and base qualities are not known. The CDR3 runs 11 amino acids, cysteine and phenylalanine included. The read is trimmed to its CDR3 DNA, 33 bases read in frame from base 1. The trim is 0 bases for V and 6 bases for J, with a gap of 4 bases between the germline ends. CDR1 and CDR2 are drawn from the germline V gene (reference sequence): GTSNPN, SVGIG. This sample was taken from a study of blood T cell repertoires in COVID-19 (dated by TCRdb to 2020 to 2021). Notes on the research overall: Samples from collaborators originated in the United States, Italy and Spain and spanned both the acute and convalescent phases of COVID-19. The prospective study material was composed of cDNA or gDNA derived from T cells, B-cell-depleted T cells, or PBMCs. Samples came from the ongoing ImmuneRACE study (first 160 participants) plus 1,254 subjects from 6 global collaborators. The sample metadata nearly always contained a de-identified subject ID, COVID-19 status, age in years and sex. The repertoires were released in a freely available public database meant as a resource for research on the immune response to SARS-CoV-2. HLA class I and class II types, where available, came from metadata supplied by the sample provider rather than from assay-based typing. The dataset comprised deeply sampled blood TCRbeta repertoires from subjects exposed to, actively infected with, or recovered from COVID-19. The investigation overall reported the following: The quantity of clinical and demographic metadata differed by source and by participant and was supplied without curation.

The collaborating institutions used their own protocols to collect whole blood in K2EDTA tubes. For TCRbeta analysis, collaborator samples were shipped as frozen whole blood, as isolated PBMCs, or as DNA extracted from either sample type. TCRbeta CDR3 regions were amplified from genomic DNA using the immunoSEQ Assay, a bias-controlled multiplex PCR. Per the original workflow: Nucleated cell counts per sample were estimated from amplification of reference gene primers within the assay. To quantify the absolute abundance of each unique TCRbeta CDR3 rearrangement, sequence reads were collapsed and filtered. Productive Simpson clonality was computed per sample as the square root of Simpson's diversity index over productive rearrangements. Entries here come from immuneACCESS through TCRdb and include only in-frame sequences with V and J called. Some clones fail to appear in such tables; in the studies checked, an unresolved V gene covers under half of the shortfall, and the cause of the remainder is unknown. V and J calls and clone size are those listed in that table; D and trimming were worked out from the DNA. Present in this sample are about 50,000 clones, 85% to 95% of which were seen just once. The ten biggest clones cover roughly 10% of the sample.

The chain joins TRBV30 to TRBJ2-3; the D gene is not confidently resolved. The origin of this receptor is a woman older than 75 with acute or convalescent COVID-19. The sequenced sample consisted of peripheral blood. The CDR3 region reads CAWSVRDTQYF. The DNA sequence follows: TGTGCCTGGAGTGTACGGGATACGCAGTATTTT.